The present T cell receptor beta chain was sequenced within a study of blood T cell repertoires in COVID-19. Study-wide context: Italy, Spain and the United States were the sources of the convalescent and acute COVID-19 samples. T cells, B-cell-depleted T cells, or PBMCs supplied cDNA or gDNA.

In the original processing: Quantification of nucleated cells was approximated via reference gene primer amplification. TCRdb's table, derived via immunoSEQ multiplex PCR, lists solely in-frame clones and lacks some. That table supplies the V and J calls and clone size; D and trimming were determined from the DNA. The table has some 150,000 clones, roughly 81% seen once; the top ten hold approximately 8.4%. Germline V gene lookup returns CDR1 SGHKS and CDR2 YYEKEE (reference sequence). Trimming removed 0 bases at V and 0 bases at J, with 9 bases between. The CDR3 runs to 15 residues. The chain joins TRBV5-5 to TRBJ1-1; possible D gene TRBD1, 5 bases. Material: peripheral blood. This clonotype was obtained from a human donor with acute or convalescent COVID-19. The donor label of this sample is uncertain. The CDR3: CASSLEGRMNTEAFF. Written as DNA, the CDR3 is TGTGCCAGCAGCTTGGAGGGGCGGATGAACACTGAAGCTTTCTTT.